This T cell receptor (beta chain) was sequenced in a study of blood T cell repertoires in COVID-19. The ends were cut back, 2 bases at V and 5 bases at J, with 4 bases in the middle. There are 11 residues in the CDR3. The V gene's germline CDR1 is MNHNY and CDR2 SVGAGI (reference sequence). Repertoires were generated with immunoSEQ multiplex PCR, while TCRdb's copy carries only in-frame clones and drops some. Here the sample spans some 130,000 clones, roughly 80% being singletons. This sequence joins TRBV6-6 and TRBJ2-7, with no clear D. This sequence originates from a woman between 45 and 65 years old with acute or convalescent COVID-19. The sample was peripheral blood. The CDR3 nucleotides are TGTGCCAGCAGTTACATCGACGAGCAGTACTTC. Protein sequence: CASSYIDEQYF.